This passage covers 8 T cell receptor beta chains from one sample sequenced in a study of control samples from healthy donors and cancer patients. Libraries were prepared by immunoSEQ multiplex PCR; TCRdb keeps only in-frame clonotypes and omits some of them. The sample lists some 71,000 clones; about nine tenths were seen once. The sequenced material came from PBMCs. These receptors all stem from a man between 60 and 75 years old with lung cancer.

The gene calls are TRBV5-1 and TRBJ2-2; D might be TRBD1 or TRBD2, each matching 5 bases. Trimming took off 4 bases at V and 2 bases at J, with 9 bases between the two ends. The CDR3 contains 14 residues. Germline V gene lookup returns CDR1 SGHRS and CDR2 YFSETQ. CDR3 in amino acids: CASSAGTNTGELFF. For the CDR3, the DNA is TGCGCCAGCAGCGCCGGGACCAACACCGGGGAGCTGTTTTTT. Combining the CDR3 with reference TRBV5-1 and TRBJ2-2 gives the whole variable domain KAGVTQTPRYLIKTRGQQVTLSCSPISGHRSVSWYQQTPGQGLQFLFEYFSETQRNKGNFPGRFSGRQFSNSRSEMNVSTLELGDSALYLCASSAGTNTGELFFGEGSRLTVL.

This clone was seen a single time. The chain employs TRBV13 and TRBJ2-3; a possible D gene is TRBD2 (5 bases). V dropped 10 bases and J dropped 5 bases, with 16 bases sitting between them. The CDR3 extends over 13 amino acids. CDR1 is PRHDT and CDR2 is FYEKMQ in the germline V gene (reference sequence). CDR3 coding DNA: TGTGCCACCTTTCAGAGGGCCGTAGATACGCAGTATTTT. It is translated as CATFQRAVDTQYF. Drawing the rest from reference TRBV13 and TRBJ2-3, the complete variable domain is AAGVIQSPRHLIKEKRETATLKCYPIPRHDTVYWYQQGPGQDPQFLISFYEKMQSDKGSIPDRFSAQQFSDYHSELNMSSLELGDSALYFCATFQRAVDTQYFGPGTRLTVL.

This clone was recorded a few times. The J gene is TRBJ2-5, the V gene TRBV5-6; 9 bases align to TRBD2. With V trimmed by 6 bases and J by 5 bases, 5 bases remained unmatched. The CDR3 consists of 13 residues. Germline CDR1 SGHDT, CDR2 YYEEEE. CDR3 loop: CASTGLARETQYF. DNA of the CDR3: TGTGCCAGCACCGGACTAGCGCGGGAGACCCAGTACTTC.

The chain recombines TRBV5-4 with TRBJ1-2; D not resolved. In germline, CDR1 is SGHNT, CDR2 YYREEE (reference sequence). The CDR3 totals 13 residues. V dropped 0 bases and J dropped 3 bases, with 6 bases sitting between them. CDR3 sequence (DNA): TGTGCCAGCAGCTTGGTCGGGGACTATGGCTACACCTTC. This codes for CASSLVGDYGYTF.

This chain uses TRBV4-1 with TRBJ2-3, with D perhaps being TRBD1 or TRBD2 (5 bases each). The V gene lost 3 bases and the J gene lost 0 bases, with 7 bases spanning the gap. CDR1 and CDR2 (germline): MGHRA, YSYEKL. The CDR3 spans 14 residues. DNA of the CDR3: TGCGCCAGCAGCCAGAGGGGTAGCACAGATACGCAGTATTTT. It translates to CASSQRGSTDTQYF.

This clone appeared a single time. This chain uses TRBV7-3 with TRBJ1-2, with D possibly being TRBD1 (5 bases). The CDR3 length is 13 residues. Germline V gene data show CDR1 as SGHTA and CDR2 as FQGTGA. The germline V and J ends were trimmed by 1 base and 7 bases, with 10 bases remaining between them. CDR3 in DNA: TGTGCCAGCAGCTTAAACGGGGGGGTTGGCTACACCTTC. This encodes CASSLNGGVGYTF. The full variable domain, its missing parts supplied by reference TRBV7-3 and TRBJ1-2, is GAGVSQTPSNKVTEKGKYVELRCDPISGHTALYWYRQSLGQGPEFLIYFQGTGAADDSGLPNDRFFAVRPEGSVSTLKIQRTERGDSAVYLCASSLNGGVGYTFGSGTRLTVV.

CDR3 bases: TGTGCCAGCAGCTTACCCCTGGGAGAGCAGTTCTTC. Amino acids: CASSLPLGEQFF. This sequence joins TRBV7-3 and TRBJ2-1; D unresolved. Germline CDR1 and CDR2: SGHTA and FQGTGA. V lost 2 bases and J lost 10, with 9 bases in between. The CDR3 sequence is 12 residues long.

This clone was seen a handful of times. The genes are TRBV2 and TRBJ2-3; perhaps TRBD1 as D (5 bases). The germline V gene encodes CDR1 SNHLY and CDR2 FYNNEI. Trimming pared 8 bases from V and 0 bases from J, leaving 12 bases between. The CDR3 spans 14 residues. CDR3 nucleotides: TGTGCCAGCTTCCAGGGCCCTAGCACAGATACGCAGTATTTT. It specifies CASFQGPSTDTQYF.